Below, 22 T cell receptor beta chains from the same sample are listed, as sequenced in a study of spatial heterogeneity in lung cancer. Overall study findings and caveats: Within tumors, counts of expanded alpha and beta TCRs tracked tumor mutation counts.

Stated time point: sample taken at primary tumor resection. These receptors lack a known antigen. TCRdb analysed the 5' RACE reads with MiXCR anew, one entry per CDR3 protein. There are some 9,900 distinct CDR3 sequences in the sample; more than 10% occur only once, and roughly a tenth lies in the top ten. The sample consisted of lung tumor tissue, taken at surgery. These receptors all stem from a male donor with early-stage non-small cell lung cancer.

This clonotype was recorded many times. The V call is TRBV20-1, the J call TRBJ2-1, with D hard to call. The length of the CDR3 is 15 residues. V was cut by 2 bases and J by 3 bases, with 14 bases left in between. The germline CDR1 and CDR2 sequences are DFQATT and SNEGSKA (reference sequence). Here the CDR3 reads CSARRGTGGYNEQFF. The CDR3 region has the DNA TGCAGTGCTAGAAGAGGTACTGGCGGCTACAATGAGCAGTTCTTC.

This clonotype was seen many times. The chain has TRBV20-1 and TRBJ2-6, with D unclear. The CDR3 length is 14 residues. V was clipped by 1 base and J by 2 bases, with 6 bases between them. Germline assignment: CDR1 DFQATT and CDR2 SNEGSKA (reference sequence). The CDR3, as DNA: TGCAGTGCTAGAGGCTCAGCTGGGGCCAACGTCCTGACTTTC. Its translation: CSARGSAGANVLTF.

This clonotype was observed many times. This sequence joins TRBV4-3 and TRBJ2-1; 9 bases are shared with TRBD2. V shed 3 bases and J 5 bases; nucleotides not matched to a gene: 11. From germline, CDR1 is LGHNA and CDR2 YSLEER. This CDR3 is 17 amino acids long. The CDR3 coding sequence is TGCGCCAGCAGCCAGGATTTTCTAGCGGGGAGTAACAATGAGCAGTTCTTC. Translating it yields CASSQDFLAGSNNEQFF.

This clonotype came up many times. The rearrangement joins TRBV10-3 to TRBJ1-2; 7 nucleotides line up with TRBD1. After removal of 4 bases from V and 7 bases from J, the junction contained 9 bases not matched to a gene. The CDR3 has 14 amino acids. CDR1 and CDR2 (germline): ENHRY, SYGVKD. CDR3 sequence reads: CAISGPGQLGGYTF. The CDR3 nucleotides are TGTGCCATCAGTGGGCCGGGACAGCTCGGTGGCTACACCTTC.

This clonotype was seen at least ten times. The V and J genes are TRBV20-1 and TRBJ2-1, with D perhaps TRBD2 (5 bases). Between the trimmed V and J ends, which lost 0 bases and 6 bases, there was a span of 15 bases. This CDR3 comprises 15 residues. Germline V gene sequence: CDR1 DFQATT, CDR2 SNEGSKA (reference sequence). The CDR3 protein is CSARDLTTLPNEQFF. As DNA, the CDR3 is TGCAGTGCTAGAGACCTGACTACTCTCCCCAATGAGCAGTTCTTC.

There are many counts of this clonotype. The chain recombines TRBV6-5 with TRBJ2-3; weak D call: TRBD1 (6 bases). The germline gives CDR1 MNHEY, CDR2 SVGAGI. The CDR3 covers 16 residues. Between the trimmed V and J ends, which lost 0 bases and 8 bases, there was a span of 18 bases. CDR3 coding DNA: TGTGCCAGCAGTTACTCCACCGGGACCCAGGGGAGTACGCAGTATTTT. This translates into CASSYSTGTQGSTQYF.

As to this clonotype: One end of the junction varies from germline; a read error may be responsible. This chain joins TRBV29-1 and TRBJ2-5, with 7 bases identical to TRBD2. The CDR3 has 14 amino acids. Germline V gene data show CDR1 as SQVTM and CDR2 as ANQGSEA. CDR3 DNA sequence: TGCAACGTTCCCAGAGAGGCGGGAGAAGAGACCCAGTACTTC. Its translation: CNVPREAGEETQYF.

This clonotype is categorized as medium-sized (0.01 to 0.1%). The chain is built from TRBV13 and TRBJ2-7, with 7 bases fitting TRBD2. V lost 0 bases and J lost 3; bases outside the gene matches: 11. Looked up from germline, CDR1 is PRHDT and CDR2 is FYEKMQ (reference sequence). The CDR3 spans 17 residues. For the CDR3, the DNA is TGTGCCAGCAGCTTAGGTGTTGGCTCTAGCGGCCTCTACGAGCAGTACTTC. It encodes CASSLGVGSSGLYEQYF.

This clonotype was counted ten times or more. The chain joins TRBV7-6 to TRBJ2-3; possible D gene TRBD1, 5 bases. V dropped 4 bases and J dropped 3 bases, with 20 bases sitting between them. The germline CDR1 and CDR2 sequences are SGHVS and FNYEAQ. The CDR3 consists of 17 residues. The DNA for the CDR3 is TGTGCCAGCAGCTCCGGACAATCCTACGTGCATACAGATACGCAGTATTTT. Protein: CASSSGQSYVHTDTQYF.

This clonotype has at least ten counts. The CDR3 DNA reads TGTGCCAGCAGCTTGAGGGGACAGGGGTACAATGAGCAGTTCTTC. It codes for CASSLRGQGYNEQFF. The V gene is TRBV7-3, the J gene TRBJ2-1; 10 bases map to TRBD1. Looked up from germline, CDR1 is SGHTA and CDR2 is FQGTGA. The CDR3 runs 15 residues. V was pared by 3 bases and J by 4 bases, with 3 bases of the junction left unmatched.

The sample holds many counts of this clonotype. The V gene is TRBV13, the J gene TRBJ1-3; no clear D gene. Per germline, CDR1 PRHDT and CDR2 FYEKMQ (reference sequence). The germline V and J ends were trimmed by 2 bases and 0 bases, with 11 bases remaining between them. The CDR3 has 16 residues. The CDR3 here is CASSLPLSLSGNTIYF. CDR3 nucleotide sequence: TGTGCCAGCAGCTTACCTCTTTCTCTCTCTGGAAACACCATATATTTT.

This clonotype was observed a few times. The genes are TRBV9 and TRBJ2-7; 10 bases line up with TRBD1. V was pared by 0 bases and J by 2 bases, with 2 bases of the junction left unmatched. CDR3 length: 15 residues. Per germline, CDR1 SGDLS and CDR2 YYNGEE. The CDR3 sequence is CASSVGQGAPYEQYF. The CDR3 DNA is TGTGCCAGCAGCGTAGGACAGGGGGCCCCCTACGAGCAGTACTTC.

There are many counts of this clonotype. The J gene is TRBJ2-2, the V gene TRBV24-1; TRBD1 aligns across 7 bases. Losses at the gene ends were 3 bases for V and 7 bases for J; bases not matched to a gene: 13. Germline assignment: CDR1 KGHDR and CDR2 SFDVKD. This CDR3 region has 17 residues. The CDR3 spells CATSDPPGQGVNGELFF. CDR3 DNA sequence: TGTGCCACCAGTGATCCTCCCGGGCAGGGGGTTAACGGGGAGCTGTTTTTT.

This clonotype has ten or more counts. The V and J genes are TRBV2 and TRBJ2-7; D is unclear. The CDR3 is made up of 10 amino acids. Germline V gene data show CDR1 as SNHLY and CDR2 as FYNNEI. V shed 4 bases and J shed 3 bases, with 1 base lying between them. The CDR3 region is CASSVYEQYF. CDR3 sequence (DNA): TGTGCCAGCAGTGTCTACGAGCAGTACTTC. The full variable domain, its missing parts supplied by reference TRBV2 and TRBJ2-7, is EPEVTQTPSHQVTQMGQEVILRCVPISNHLYFYWYRQILGQKVEFLVSFYNNEISEKSEIFDDQFSVERPDGSNFTLKIRSTKLEDSAMYFCASSVYEQYFGPGTRLTVT.

This clonotype was counted ten times or more. This chain uses TRBV12-3 or TRBV12-4 with TRBJ1-1, with 11 bases identical to TRBD1. The CDR3 runs 16 residues. J lost 4 bases, V lost 5 bases, and 9 bases had no gene match. The DNA for the CDR3 is TGTGCCAGCAGTCCGGACAGGGGGCGAGCGGGCACTGAAGCTTTCTTT. It is translated as CASSPDRGRAGTEAFF.

For the CDR3, the DNA is TGTGCCAGCAGCCTATGGGCCTACCAAGAGACCCAGTACTTC. It translates to CASSLWAYQETQYF. This chain joins TRBV5-5 and TRBJ2-5; no definite D call. The germline V gene has CDR1 SGHKS and CDR2 YYEKEE (reference sequence). The CDR3 consists of 14 residues. Trimming stripped 4 bases from V and 0 bases from J, with 10 bases between. Using reference TRBV5-5 and TRBJ2-5 for the parts outside the CDR3, the full variable domain is DAGVTQSPTHLIKTRGQQVTLRCSPISGHKSVSWYQQVLGQGPQFIFQYYEKEERGRGNFPDRFSARQFPNYSSELNVNALLLGDSALYLCASSLWAYQETQYFGPGTRLLVL.

Many counts were recorded for this clonotype. The chain has TRBV11-3 and TRBJ2-1, with D unclear. Trimming took off 8 bases at V and 0 bases at J, with 8 bases between the two ends. The CDR3 totals 13 residues. Per germline, CDR1 SGHNT and CDR2 YENEEA. The CDR3 nucleotides are TGTGCCAGCCGGGTTGGCTCCTACAATGAGCAGTTCTTC. Protein sequence: CASRVGSYNEQFF.

This clonotype was picked up a small number of times. The V gene is TRBV7-2, the J gene TRBJ1-1, with a tentative D call TRBD1 (6 bases). The CDR3 is 13 residues long. Germline V CDR1 and CDR2: SGHTA, FQGNSA. With 6 bases removed from V and 4 bases from J, the gap between germline ends came to 12 bases. DNA for the CDR3: TGTGCCAGCAGTGAACAGGGAGTCACTGAAGCTTTCTTT. Protein sequence: CASSEQGVTEAFF.

This clonotype showed up many times. The chain couples TRBV20-1 to TRBJ2-1; 12 positions match TRBD2. With V trimmed by 0 bases and J by 2 bases, 8 bases remained unmatched. Germline assignment: CDR1 DFQATT and CDR2 SNEGSKA (reference sequence). CDR3 size: 18 residues. CDR3 DNA sequence: TGCAGTGCTAGAGAGGCTAGCGGGAGGGCCAGGACCTACAATGAGCAGTTCTTC. Protein: CSAREASGRARTYNEQFF.

Judged by abundance, this clonotype is medium-sized. This chain connects TRBV12-3 or TRBV12-4 to TRBJ1-5; 8 bases line up with TRBD1. The CDR3 is made up of 15 amino acids. Trimming at V came to 6 bases and at J to 0 bases, leaving 4 bases not matched to a gene. The CDR3 here is CASSRTGLSNQPQHF. In nucleotides, the CDR3 is TGTGCCAGCAGCCGGACAGGGCTTAGCAATCAGCCCCAGCATTTT.

This clonotype was counted ten times or more. The rearrangement uses TRBV7-9 and TRBJ2-1; weak D call: TRBD1 (5 bases). In germline, CDR1 is SEHNR, CDR2 FQNEAQ (reference sequence). V lost 0 bases and J lost 4, with 7 bases in between. The CDR3 spans 14 residues. In DNA form, the CDR3 reads TGTGCCAGCAGCTTAGCAGGGGCTTACAATGAGCAGTTCTTC. As protein: CASSLAGAYNEQFF.

V and J are TRBV13 and TRBJ2-1; TRBD1 matches 9 bases. Germline CDR1 is PRHDT and CDR2 is FYEKMQ (reference sequence). The CDR3 is made up of 15 amino acids. Trimming removed 5 bases from V and 5 bases from J; junction bases left unmatched: 7. This CDR3 is CASSPTGGYNNEQFF. Written as DNA, the CDR3 is TGTGCCAGCAGCCCAACAGGGGGCTACAACAATGAGCAGTTCTTC.